The rows below give T cell receptor beta chains drawn from one sample of a study of OX40 agonist ivuxolimab in advanced cancers. Assay: immunoSEQ multiplex PCR; the TCRdb copy retains only in-frame clones and omits some. This sample carries about 98,000 clones, approximately 93% of them seen once, and the ten largest clones take roughly 0.27%. The material sequenced was CD4+ or CD8+ T cells sorted from blood, taken in a trial of the OX40 agonist ivuxolimab. These receptor sequences come from an adult with an advanced solid tumor such as melanoma, head and neck, liver or kidney cancer. Each CDR3 is given with its conserved first and last residue. Each record gives: D gene, J gene, clone size, V gene, CDR3 DNA, CDR3 protein. D genes are given only for firm matches. Only some rows state a clone size, as once, few, many or a class for expanded clones.

NA TRBJ2-6 NA TRBV5-4 TGTGCCAGCAGCTTGGGGCAAGGGGCCAACGTCCTGACTTTC CASSLGQGANVLTF
TRBD1 TRBJ1-1 NA TRBV5-1 TGCGCCAGCAGCTCTTCCGGGACAGGGTACACTGAAGCTTTCTTT CASSSSGTGYTEAFF
NA TRBJ1-2 NA TRBV4-1 TGCGCCAGCAGCCAAGGAGGCGGGAGACAGCGGGAAAGTAGACACACCTTC CASSQGGGRQRESRHTF
TRBD1 TRBJ1-4 NA TRBV7-9 TGTGCCAGCAGCTTAGTACAGGGGCTTAATGAAAAACTGTTTTTT CASSLVQGLNEKLFF
TRBD1 TRBJ1-5 once TRBV10-3 TGTGCCATCAGTCGTACAGGGGGTCGCGATCAGCCCCAGCATTTT CAISRTGGRDQPQHF
TRBD2 TRBJ2-4 NA TRBV6-6 TGTGCCAGCAGTTACGGCTTAGTTAGCGGGAACATTCAGTACTTC CASSYGLVSGNIQYF
NA TRBJ2-1 NA TRBV2 TGTGCCAGCAGTGATGGCAGCGAGGGCAATGAGCAGTTCTTC CASSDGSEGNEQFF
NA TRBJ2-1 NA TRBV4-3 TGCGCCAGCAGCCGGAACGGAGCTAGCGCGATCTACAATGAGCAGTTCTTC CASSRNGASAIYNEQFF
NA TRBJ2-3 NA TRBV30 TGTGCCTGGATGAGGTGGGGCACAGATACGCAGTATTTT CAWMRWGTDTQYF
TRBD2 TRBJ2-3 NA TRBV30 TGTGCCTGGACCTCAAAGCGGGATGGCACAGATACGCAGTATTTT CAWTSKRDGTDTQYF
NA TRBJ2-1 NA TRBV6-5 TGTGCCAGCAGTTACTCGAGGCCTAGCGTTAATGAGCAGTTCTTC CASSYSRPSVNEQFF
TRBD2 TRBJ2-4 NA TRBV4-2 TGTGCCAGCAGCCAAGAGCGAGCGGGGGAAAACATTCAGTACTTC CASSQERAGENIQYF
NA TRBJ1-5 NA TRBV19 TGTGCCAGTAGTATAGACGCCAATCAGCCCCAGCATTTT CASSIDANQPQHF
TRBD2 TRBJ2-7 NA TRBV7-2 TGTGCCACCCGATACGGACTAGCGGGGGGCTACGAGCAGTACTTC CATRYGLAGGYEQYF
NA TRBJ2-3 NA TRBV5-1 TGCGCCAGCAGCTTGGAAGAGGCTAGCACAGATACGCAGTATTTT CASSLEEASTDTQYF
NA TRBJ2-1 NA TRBV11-3 TGTGCCAGCTCCAGGGACCACAATGAGCAGTTCTTC CASSRDHNEQFF
TRBD2 TRBJ2-5 once TRBV29-1 TGCAGCGGGGTTACTAGCGGGGTAGAGACCCAGTACTTC CSGVTSGVETQYF
NA TRBJ2-2 NA TRBV25-1 TGTGCCAGCAGTGAATCCAGCGCCGGGAACACCGGGGAGCTGTTTTTT CASSESSAGNTGELFF
NA TRBJ2-1 NA TRBV4-2 TGTGCCAGCAGCCAAGAAGTGGTTTTAAATGAGCAGTTCTTC CASSQEVVLNEQFF
NA TRBJ1-6 NA TRBV6-5 TGTGCCAGCAGTTACCGGGCCAGTTCACCCCTCCACTTT CASSYRASSPLHF
TRBD1 TRBJ1-5 NA TRBV6-1 TGTGCCAGCAGTACAGACAGGGGTCTCAATCAGCCCCAGCATTTT CASSTDRGLNQPQHF
TRBD1 TRBJ1-1 NA TRBV5-6 TGTGCCAGCAGCCACTGGGACAGGGTATTCACGCACACTGAAGCTTTCTTT CASSHWDRVFTHTEAFF
NA TRBJ1-2 NA TRBV28 TGTGCCAGCGAAGGGGTTAACTATGGCTACACCTTC CASEGVNYGYTF
NA TRBJ1-4 NA TRBV29-1 TGCAGCGTTGGTGAACAGCAAGATAATGAAAAACTGTTTTTT CSVGEQQDNEKLFF
TRBD1 TRBJ1-6 NA TRBV25-1 TGTGCCAGCGGTAACAGGGGAGGGGCTAATTCACCCCTCCACTTT CASGNRGGANSPLHF
NA TRBJ2-3 NA TRBV5-8 TGTGCCAGCAGCTTTTCCCGTCAAACGCAGTATTTT CASSFSRQTQYF
NA TRBJ2-3 NA TRBV15 TGTGCCACCAGCAAATCACTCACAGATACGCAGTATTTT CATSKSLTDTQYF
NA TRBJ1-5 once TRBV12-5 TGTGCTAGTGGTTTGACAGGGAGCCCCAATCAGCCCCAGCATTTT CASGLTGSPNQPQHF
NA TRBJ1-1 NA TRBV18 TGTGCCAGCTCACCGGCGGGGAACACTGAAGCTTTCTTT CASSPAGNTEAFF
NA TRBJ2-3 NA TRBV11-3 TGTGCCAGCAGCTCCGCGGCCGTCGGAACAGATACGCAGTATTTT CASSSAAVGTDTQYF
NA TRBJ2-2 NA TRBV6-5 TGTGCCAGCAGACCCGGACGAGGGAACACCGGGGAGCTGTTTTTT CASRPGRGNTGELFF
NA TRBJ1-1 NA TRBV30 TGTGCCTGGAGGACAACATTGCAAGCTTTCTTT CAWRTTLQAFF
NA TRBJ1-5 NA TRBV30 TGTGCCTGGAGTCCCTTAGGGGCAGTAAGCAATCAGCCCCAGCATTTT CAWSPLGAVSNQPQHF
NA TRBJ1-1 once TRBV5-6 TGTGCCAGCAGCTTGGACCCGCGGGGCACTGAAGCTTTCTTT CASSLDPRGTEAFF
NA TRBJ1-2 NA TRBV4-3 TGCGCCAGCAGCCAGCGTGGAGGGTCGGCGGACTATGGCTACACCTTC CASSQRGGSADYGYTF
NA TRBJ2-5 NA TRBV11-3 TGTGCCAGCAGCTTAGACTCGTACCAAGAGACCCAGTACTTC CASSLDSYQETQYF
NA TRBJ2-3 NA TRBV6-1 TGTGCCAGCAGTGATTACACCACGACAGATACGCAGTATTTT CASSDYTTTDTQYF
NA TRBJ1-6 NA TRBV18 TGTGCCAGCTCACTGACCCAAGGTGATTCACCCCTCCACTTT CASSLTQGDSPLHF
TRBD1 TRBJ1-6 few TRBV7-3 TGTGCCAGCAGCTTAACGGGGACAGGGAGTGATTCACCCCTCCACTTT CASSLTGTGSDSPLHF
TRBD2 TRBJ2-1 NA TRBV6-5 TGTGCCAGCAGTTACCCGGGAGGGCGTAATGAGCAGTTCTTC CASSYPGGRNEQFF
NA TRBJ2-1 NA TRBV6-5 TGTGCCAGCAGTTACTCTGGACTCATTATAGAAAATGAGCAGTTCTTC CASSYSGLIIENEQFF
NA TRBJ1-3 NA TRBV4-1 TGCGCCAGCAGCCAAGTGGTCGTCTCTGGAAACACCATATATTTT CASSQVVVSGNTIYF
NA TRBJ1-1 once TRBV6-5 TGTGCCAGCAGTTCACAGCCTAACAGCATGAACACTGAAGCTTTCTTT CASSSQPNSMNTEAFF
NA TRBJ1-3 NA TRBV19 TGTGCCAGTAGTATAATGACGGGGCCGCGCTCTGGAAACACCATATATTTT CASSIMTGPRSGNTIYF
NA TRBJ1-1 NA TRBV20-1 TGCAGTGCTAGAGACAGGGTTGAAGCTTTCTTT CSARDRVEAFF
NA TRBJ1-2 NA TRBV19 TGTGCCAGTACGTATGGTTCTGGCAGGGCCTTC CASTYGSGRAF
NA TRBJ2-4 NA TRBV6-5 TGTGCCAGCAGTTACGGAAACATTCAGTACTTC CASSYGNIQYF
TRBD1 TRBJ1-3 NA TRBV14 TGTGCCAGCAGCCGCGATCGACACAGGGGGATCTCTGGAAACACCATATATTTT CASSRDRHRGISGNTIYF
NA TRBJ1-6 NA TRBV28 TGTGCCGGCAGCAGGGTTGGGTCACCCCTCCACTTT CAGSRVGSPLHF
NA TRBJ1-5 NA TRBV4-2 TGTGCCAGCAGCCAAGAGGGGCGTCAGCCCCAGCATTTT CASSQEGRQPQHF
TRBD2 TRBJ2-7 NA TRBV5-5 TGTGCCAGCAGCTTGCTAGCGGGGAACTCCTACGAGCAGTACTTC CASSLLAGNSYEQYF
NA TRBJ1-1 NA TRBV15 TGTGCCACCAGCTCCCGCCTGAACACTGAAGCTTTCTTT CATSSRLNTEAFF
NA TRBJ2-5 NA TRBV7-9 TGTGCCAGCAGCTTACGGGGGACGGAGACCCAGTACTTC CASSLRGTETQYF
NA TRBJ1-1 NA TRBV19 TGTGCCAGTAGTATCCAGGGAGACACTGAAGCTTTCTTT CASSIQGDTEAFF
NA TRBJ1-5 NA TRBV2 TGTGCCAGCAGTGGGGGGGGCCCCCAGCATTTT CASSGGGPQHF
NA TRBJ2-1 NA TRBV5-1 TGCGCCAGCAGCTTGGGGACCCTATCCGGGAGCTCCTACAATGAGCAGTTCTTC CASSLGTLSGSSYNEQFF
NA TRBJ2-2 NA TRBV11-2 TGTGCCAGCAGATTCTGGGCAGGGGCTAACACCGGGGAGCTGTTTTTT CASRFWAGANTGELFF
TRBD2 TRBJ2-1 NA TRBV12-5 TGTGCTAGTGGTCCTCTCGCGGGAGGGTACTACAATGAGCAGTTCTTC CASGPLAGGYYNEQFF
NA TRBJ2-5 NA TRBV9 TGTGCCAGCAGCGTAGCTACAGAAGAGACCCAGTACTTC CASSVATEETQYF